What follows is one T cell receptor beta chain and its context. Germline loops: CDR1 KGHDR, CDR2 SFDVKD. The V end was cut by 3 bases, the J end by 4 bases, with 12 bases between. The CDR3 length is 15 residues. The sample is drawn from a study of control samples from healthy donors and cancer patients. Some clones are missing from TCRdb's copy, which holds only in-frame ones; the method was immunoSEQ multiplex PCR. The profile shows some 140,000 clones, more than 85% of them singletons. Input material: blood. The receptor was derived from a woman in her thirties in good health. V usage is TRBV24-1 and J usage is TRBJ2-1, with D tentatively TRBD2 (5 bases). CDR3 nucleotides: TGTGCCACCAGTGATGGGGTTGGGAGTTACAATGAGCAGTTCTTC. Translation gives CATSDGVGSYNEQFF.